The present T cell receptor beta chain was sequenced within a study of spatial heterogeneity in lung cancer. The CDR3 contains 13 residues. Germline trimming cut 4 bases from V and 3 bases from J; bases unmatched to any gene: 3. CDR1 is SQVTM, CDR2 ANQGSEA, per germline. There are many counts of this clonotype. Time point indicated: sample taken at primary tumor resection. Samples were donated by 72 untreated early-stage non-small cell lung cancer patients. From the 5' RACE reads, TCRdb called clonotypes with MiXCR, one entry per CDR3 protein. Of about 38,000 distinct CDR3 sequences in the sample, 6.5% to 9% were seen once.

The chain links TRBV29-1 to TRBJ2-3, with 8 bases identical to TRBD2. This clonotype was sampled from a male donor with early-stage non-small cell lung cancer. The input for sequencing was PBMCs, taken at surgery. In DNA, the CDR3 is TGCAGCGTTGGGGGACTAGGGACAGATACGCAGTATTTT. Its translation: CSVGGLGTDTQYF.